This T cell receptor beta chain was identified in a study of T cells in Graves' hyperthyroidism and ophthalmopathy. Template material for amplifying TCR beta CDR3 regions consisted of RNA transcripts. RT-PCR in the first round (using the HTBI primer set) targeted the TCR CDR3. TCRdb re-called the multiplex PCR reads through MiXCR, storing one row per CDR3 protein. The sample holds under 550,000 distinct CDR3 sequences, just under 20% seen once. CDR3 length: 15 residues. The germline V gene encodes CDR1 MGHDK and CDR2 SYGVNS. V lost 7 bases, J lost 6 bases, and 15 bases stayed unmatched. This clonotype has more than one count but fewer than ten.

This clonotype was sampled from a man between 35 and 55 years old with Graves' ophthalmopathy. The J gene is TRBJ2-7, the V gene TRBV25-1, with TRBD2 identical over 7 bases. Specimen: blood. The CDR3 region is CASTGGGGRTLEQYF. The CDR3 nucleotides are TGTGCCAGCACCGGGGGAGGCGGGAGAACACTCGAGCAGTACTTC.